The entry below describes one TCR beta chain. With V trimmed by 4 bases and J by 6 bases, 9 bases remained unmatched. Germline loops: CDR1 SEHNR, CDR2 FQNEAQ (reference sequence). This CDR3 is 15 amino acids long. Data came from immunoSEQ multiplex PCR; TCRdb stores just in-frame clones and leaves some out. Of fewer than 250,000 clones in the sample, nearly 95% are singletons; the top ten hold around 0.86%. The sample originates from a study of blood T cell repertoires in COVID-19. Study context: Both acute and convalescent COVID-19 samples were obtained from the United States, Italy and Spain.

This chain links TRBV7-9 with TRBJ1-1; 9 bases are shared with TRBD1. The receptor comes from a man under 40 with COVID-19, enrolled during active disease. The source material was peripheral blood. This CDR3 reads CASSSHRGQEAEAFF. In DNA, the CDR3 is TGTGCCAGCAGCTCCCACAGGGGGCAAGAGGCTGAAGCTTTCTTT.